These T cell receptor beta chains were read from a single sample in a study of shared clonotypes between healthy human individuals. The repertoire was sequenced with immunoSEQ multiplex PCR; TCRdb's copy has only in-frame clones and lacks some. The data show millions of clones, over 85% seen once. The sequenced sample was naive CD4+ T cells from PBMCs. Source of these receptors: a man between 18 and 29 years old in good health. Some clones in this sample may be carry-over from other donors' samples. The CDR3 runs from the conserved cysteine through the conserved F or W. The order of the fields is D gene, clone size, J gene, V gene, CDR3 protein, CDR3 DNA. D genes are given only for firm matches. Size is stated for part of the rows, as once, few or many counts, or as a class when the clone is expanded.

>TRBD2|-|TRBJ2-2|TRBV7-8
CASSLGLAGGNTGELFF
TGTGCCAGCAGCTTAGGACTAGCGGGAGGGAACACCGGGGAGCTGTTTTTT
>TRBD1|-|TRBJ1-5|TRBV5-6
CASSFRQGRANQPQHF
TGTGCCAGCAGCTTCAGACAGGGGAGGGCAAATCAGCCCCAGCATTTT
>-|-|TRBJ2-4|TRBV9
CASSVEKGENIQYF
TGTGCCAGCAGCGTGGAAAAGGGCGAAAACATTCAGTACTTC
>-|-|TRBJ2-2|TRBV1
CTSSQGSLAGAGELFF
TGCACCAGCAGCCAAGGGAGCCTAGCGGGAGCCGGGGAGCTGTTTTTT
>TRBD1|-|TRBJ1-1|TRBV7-3
CASSRTQGITEAFF
TGTGCCAGCAGCCGAACACAGGGGATCACTGAAGCTTTCTTT
>TRBD2|-|TRBJ2-3|TRBV7-8
CASSFGGADTQYF
TGTGCCAGCAGCTTCGGGGGGGCGGATACGCAGTATTTT
>-|-|TRBJ1-5|TRBV30
CAWSSGDNQPQHF
TGTGCCTGGAGTAGCGGGGACAATCAGCCCCAGCATTTT
>TRBD1|once|TRBJ1-1|TRBV9
CASSGTGLNTEAFF
TGTGCCAGCAGCGGGACAGGATTGAACACTGAAGCTTTCTTT
>-|-|TRBJ2-5|TRBV20-1
CSVAGRETQYF
TGCAGTGTCGCGGGACGGGAGACCCAGTACTTC
>-|-|TRBJ2-7|TRBV29-1
CSVRDRRTEQYF
TGCAGCGTTCGGGACCGAAGGACGGAGCAGTACTTC
>-|once|TRBJ1-1|TRBV5-1
CASSTGAPAGTEAFF
TGCGCCAGCAGCACCGGGGCCCCGGCCGGCACTGAAGCTTTCTTT
>TRBD1|once|TRBJ2-3|TRBV6-6
CASGQTGVKGTDTQYF
TGTGCCAGCGGACAGACAGGGGTTAAGGGAACAGATACGCAGTATTTT
>TRBD1|-|TRBJ2-1|TRBV6-4
CASSVGTGGNEQFF
TGTGCCAGCAGTGTTGGGACAGGGGGCAATGAGCAGTTCTTC
>-|-|TRBJ1-3|TRBV7-2
CASSLLRGNTIYF
TGTGCCAGCAGCTTGCTAAGGGGAAACACCATATATTTT
>-|-|TRBJ2-5|TRBV30
CAWSVLRIQETQYF
TGTGCCTGGAGTGTACTGAGGATCCAAGAGACCCAGTACTTC
>TRBD1|once|TRBJ1-1|TRBV10-1
CASSAGGRTEAFF
TGCGCCAGCAGTGCAGGGGGCCGCACTGAAGCTTTCTTT
>-|-|TRBJ1-4|TRBV4-1
CASSQGGAGEKLFF
TGCGCCAGCAGCCAAGGGGGCGCCGGAGAAAAACTGTTTTTT
>-|-|TRBJ1-2|TRBV5-4
CASTLGQAEGYTF
TGTGCCAGCACCTTGGGACAAGCTGAGGGCTACACCTTC
>-|-|TRBJ2-2|TRBV25-1
CASSELKGDTGELFF
TGTGCCAGCAGTGAATTGAAGGGAGACACCGGGGAGCTGTTTTTT
>TRBD1|once|TRBJ1-2|TRBV28
CASSPTGTGYGYGYTF
TGTGCCAGCAGTCCAACCGGGACAGGGTATGGCTATGGCTACACCTTC
>TRBD1|few|TRBJ1-2|TRBV4-2
CASSRDSYGYTF
TGTGCCAGCAGCCGGGACAGTTATGGCTACACCTTC
>TRBD2|-|TRBJ2-1|TRBV9
CASSVRLAGHSNEQFF
TGTGCCAGCAGCGTAAGACTAGCGGGGCATTCCAATGAGCAGTTCTTC
>-|-|TRBJ2-6|TRBV10-3
CAISDPGKTGANVLTF
TGTGCCATCAGTGATCCGGGGAAGACTGGGGCCAACGTCCTGACTTTC
>TRBD2|-|TRBJ2-1|TRBV4-1
CASSQTPGGSLYNEQFF
TGCGCCAGCAGCCAAACCCCGGGGGGTAGTCTGTACAATGAGCAGTTCTTC
>-|once|TRBJ1-2|TRBV7-6
CASSLQQGGGYTF
TGTGCCAGCAGCTTACAACAGGGCGGTGGCTACACCTTC
>TRBD2|once|TRBJ2-1|TRBV28
CASSFHLAGGPHEQFF
TGTGCCAGCAGTTTCCACTTAGCGGGAGGGCCCCATGAGCAGTTCTTC
>-|once|TRBJ1-2|TRBV7-9
CASSYQSNYGYTF
TGTGCCAGCAGCTATCAGTCTAACTATGGCTACACCTTC
>TRBD1|-|TRBJ1-1|TRBV6-1
CASSEPGQHTEAFF
TGTGCCAGCAGTGAACCGGGACAGCACACTGAAGCTTTCTTT
>-|-|TRBJ1-2|TRBV28
CASRQGNYGYTF
TGTGCCAGCAGGCAGGGAAACTATGGCTACACCTTC
>-|-|TRBJ2-6|TRBV11-1
CATTRAKASPGANVLTF
TGTGCTACCACTCGGGCGAAGGCCAGTCCTGGGGCCAACGTCCTGACTTTC
>-|-|TRBJ2-5|TRBV6-1
CASSELTIQETQYF
TGTGCCAGCAGTGAACTAACAATCCAAGAGACCCAGTACTTC
>-|once|TRBJ1-1|TRBV6-6
CASSYGGAQDTEAFF
TGTGCCAGCAGTTATGGGGGGGCGCAGGACACTGAAGCTTTCTTT
>TRBD2|-|TRBJ2-2|TRBV7-2
CASSPGLAGDTGELFF
TGTGCCAGCAGCCCGGGACTAGCGGGAGATACCGGGGAGCTGTTTTTT
>-|-|TRBJ2-5|TRBV13
CASSPPGTRGAETQYF
TGTGCCAGCAGCCCTCCCGGGACACGGGGGGCGGAGACCCAGTACTTC
>TRBD2|-|TRBJ2-7|TRBV27
CASSTWRESYEQYF
TGTGCCAGCAGTACCTGGCGGGAGTCCTACGAGCAGTACTTC
>TRBD2|-|TRBJ2-7|TRBV5-1
CASRTSGPTYEQYF
TGCGCCAGCCGGACTAGCGGGCCGACCTACGAGCAGTACTTC
>TRBD2|-|TRBJ2-1|TRBV9
CASSVGLGDYNEQFF
TGTGCCAGCAGCGTGGGACTAGGGGATTACAATGAGCAGTTCTTC
>TRBD2|-|TRBJ2-5|TRBV5-1
CASSSIAGGNQETQYF
TGCGCCAGCAGCTCCATAGCGGGAGGGAACCAAGAGACCCAGTACTTC
>-|-|TRBJ2-7|TRBV21-1
CASSKEGLSDNDYEQYF
TGTGCCAGCAGCAAAGAAGGACTTTCGGACAACGACTACGAGCAGTACTTC
>-|-|TRBJ2-7|TRBV29-1
CSVRELPYEQYF
TGCAGCGTTCGGGAGTTGCCCTACGAGCAGTACTTC
>-|-|TRBJ2-7|TRBV11-2
CASSPDPSVYEQYF
TGTGCCAGCAGCCCAGACCCGTCGGTCTACGAGCAGTACTTC
>-|-|TRBJ2-7|TRBV27
CASSTEMDSRSYEQYF
TGTGCCAGCAGTACAGAAATGGACTCCCGGTCGTACGAGCAGTACTTC
>-|few|TRBJ1-5|TRBV28
CASSQGGNQPQHF
TGTGCCAGCAGCCAAGGAGGGAATCAGCCCCAGCATTTT
>-|-|TRBJ1-1|TRBV5-1
CASSLERLNTEAFF
TGCGCCAGCAGCTTGGAAAGATTGAACACTGAAGCTTTCTTT
>TRBD1|-|TRBJ2-7|TRBV6-5
CASSSGQGSSEQYF
TGTGCCAGCAGTTCTGGACAGGGCTCATCCGAGCAGTACTTC
>-|-|TRBJ2-2|TRBV28
CASSARDWLIGELFF
TGTGCCAGCAGTGCTCGGGACTGGTTAATAGGGGAGCTGTTTTTT
>-|-|TRBJ1-2|TRBV6-1
CAIITVRYGYTF
TGTGCCATCATTACGGTTCGCTATGGCTACACCTTC
>-|-|TRBJ2-1|TRBV29-1
CSALSARRSYNEQFF
TGCAGCGCCCTCTCGGCTAGGCGTTCCTACAATGAGCAGTTCTTC